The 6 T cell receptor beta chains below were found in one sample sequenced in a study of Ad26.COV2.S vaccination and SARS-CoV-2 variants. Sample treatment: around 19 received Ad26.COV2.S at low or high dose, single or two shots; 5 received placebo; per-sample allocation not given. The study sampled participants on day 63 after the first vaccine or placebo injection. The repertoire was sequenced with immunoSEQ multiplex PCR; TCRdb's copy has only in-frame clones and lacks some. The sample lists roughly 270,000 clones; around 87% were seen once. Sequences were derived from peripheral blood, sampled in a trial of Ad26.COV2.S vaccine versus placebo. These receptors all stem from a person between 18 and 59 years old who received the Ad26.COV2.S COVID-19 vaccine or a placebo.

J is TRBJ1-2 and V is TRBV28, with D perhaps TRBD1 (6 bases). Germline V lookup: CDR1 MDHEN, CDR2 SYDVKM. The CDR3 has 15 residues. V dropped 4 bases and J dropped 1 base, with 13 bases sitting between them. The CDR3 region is CASSSIRDNNYGYTF. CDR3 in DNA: TGTGCCAGCAGTTCGATCCGGGACAATAACTATGGCTACACCTTC.

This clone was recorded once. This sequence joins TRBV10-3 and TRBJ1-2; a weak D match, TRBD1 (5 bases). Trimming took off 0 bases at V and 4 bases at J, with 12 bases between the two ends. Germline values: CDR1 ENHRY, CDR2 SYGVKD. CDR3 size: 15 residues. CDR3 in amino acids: CAISESLTVPYGYTF. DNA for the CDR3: TGTGCCATCAGTGAGTCCTTGACAGTCCCCTATGGCTACACCTTC.

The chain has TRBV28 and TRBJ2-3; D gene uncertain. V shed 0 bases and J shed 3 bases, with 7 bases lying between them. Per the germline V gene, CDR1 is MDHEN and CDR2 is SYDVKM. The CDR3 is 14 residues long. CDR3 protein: CASSLCTATDTQYF. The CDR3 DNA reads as TGTGCCAGCAGTTTATGCACAGCGACAGATACGCAGTATTTT.

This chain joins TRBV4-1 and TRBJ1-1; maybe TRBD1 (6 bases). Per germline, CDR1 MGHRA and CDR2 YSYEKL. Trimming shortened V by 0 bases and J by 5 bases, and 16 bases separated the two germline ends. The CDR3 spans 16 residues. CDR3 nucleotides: TGCGCCAGCAGCCAAGAAGGACAGCTCATGTGGACTGAAGCTTTCTTT. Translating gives CASSQEGQLMWTEAFF.

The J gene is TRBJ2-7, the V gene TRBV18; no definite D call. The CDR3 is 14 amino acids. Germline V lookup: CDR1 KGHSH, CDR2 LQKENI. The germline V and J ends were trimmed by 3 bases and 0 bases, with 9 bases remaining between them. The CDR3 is CASSPMISSYEQYF. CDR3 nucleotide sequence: TGTGCCAGCTCACCGATGATCAGCTCCTACGAGCAGTACTTC.

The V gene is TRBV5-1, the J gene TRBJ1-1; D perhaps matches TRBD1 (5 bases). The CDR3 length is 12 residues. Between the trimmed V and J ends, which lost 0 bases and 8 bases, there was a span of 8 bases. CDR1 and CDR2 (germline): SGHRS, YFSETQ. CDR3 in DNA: TGCGCCAGCAGCTTGGAGGGGCTGGAAGCTTTCTTT. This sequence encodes CASSLEGLEAFF.